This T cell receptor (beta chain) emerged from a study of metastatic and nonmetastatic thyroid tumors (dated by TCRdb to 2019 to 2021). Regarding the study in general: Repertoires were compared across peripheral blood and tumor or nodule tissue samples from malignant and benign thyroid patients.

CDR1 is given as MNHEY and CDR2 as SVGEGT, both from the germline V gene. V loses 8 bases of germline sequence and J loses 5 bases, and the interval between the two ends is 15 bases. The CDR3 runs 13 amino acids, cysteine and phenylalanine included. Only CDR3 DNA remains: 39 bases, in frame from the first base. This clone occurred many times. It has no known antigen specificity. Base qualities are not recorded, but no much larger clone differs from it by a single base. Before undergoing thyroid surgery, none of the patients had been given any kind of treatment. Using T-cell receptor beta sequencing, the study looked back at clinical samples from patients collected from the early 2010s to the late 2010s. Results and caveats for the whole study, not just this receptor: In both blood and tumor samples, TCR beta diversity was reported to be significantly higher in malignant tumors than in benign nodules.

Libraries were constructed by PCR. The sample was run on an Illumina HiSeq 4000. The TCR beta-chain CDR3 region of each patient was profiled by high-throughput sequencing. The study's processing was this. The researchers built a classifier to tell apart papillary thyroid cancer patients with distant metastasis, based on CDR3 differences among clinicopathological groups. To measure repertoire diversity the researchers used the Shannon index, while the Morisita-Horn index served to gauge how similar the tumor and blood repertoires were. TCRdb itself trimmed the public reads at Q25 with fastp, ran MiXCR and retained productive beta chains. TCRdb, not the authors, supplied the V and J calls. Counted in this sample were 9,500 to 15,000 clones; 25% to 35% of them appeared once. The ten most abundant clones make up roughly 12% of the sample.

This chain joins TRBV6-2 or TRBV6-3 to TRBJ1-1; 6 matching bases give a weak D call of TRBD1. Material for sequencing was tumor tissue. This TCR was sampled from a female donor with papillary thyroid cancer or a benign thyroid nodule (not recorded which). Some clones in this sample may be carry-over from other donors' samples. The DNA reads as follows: TGTGCCAGCGGTACACGCCAGGGGACTGAAGCTTTCTTT. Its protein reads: CASGTRQGTEAFF.